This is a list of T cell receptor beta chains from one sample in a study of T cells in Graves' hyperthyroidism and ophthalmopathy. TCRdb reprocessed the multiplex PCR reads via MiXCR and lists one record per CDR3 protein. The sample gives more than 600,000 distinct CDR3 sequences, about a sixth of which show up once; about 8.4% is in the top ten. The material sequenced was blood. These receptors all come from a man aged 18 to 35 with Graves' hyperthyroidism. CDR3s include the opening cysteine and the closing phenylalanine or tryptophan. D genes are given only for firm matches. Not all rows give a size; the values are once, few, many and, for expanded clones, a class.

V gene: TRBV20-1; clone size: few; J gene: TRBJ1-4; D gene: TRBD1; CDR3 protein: CSAPHGTGFGDEKLFF; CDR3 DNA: TGCAGTGCTCCACACGGGACAGGGTTTGGCGATGAAAAACTGTTTTTT
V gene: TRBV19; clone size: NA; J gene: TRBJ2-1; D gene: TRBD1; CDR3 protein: CASSISRWGTGNNEQFF; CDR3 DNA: TGTGCCAGTAGTATCTCTAGGTGGGGGACAGGGAACAATGAGCAGTTCTTC
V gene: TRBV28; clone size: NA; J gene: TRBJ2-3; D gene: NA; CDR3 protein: CASRGRASRNTDTQYF; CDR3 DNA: TGTGCCAGCAGGGGACGGGCCTCGCGAAACACAGATACGCAGTATTTT
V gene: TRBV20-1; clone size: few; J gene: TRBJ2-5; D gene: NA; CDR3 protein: CSARDGDWGRETQYF; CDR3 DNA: TGCAGTGCTAGAGATGGGGACTGGGGCAGAGAGACCCAGTACTTC
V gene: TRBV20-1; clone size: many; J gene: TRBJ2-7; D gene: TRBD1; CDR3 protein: CSARGQSLDEQYF; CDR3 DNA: TGCAGTGCTAGGGGACAGTCTCTGGACGAGCAGTACTTC
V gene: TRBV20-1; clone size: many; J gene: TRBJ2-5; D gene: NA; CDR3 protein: CSRTRQGRETQYF; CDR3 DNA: TGCAGTCGAACTCGGCAGGGGCGAGAGACCCAGTACTTC
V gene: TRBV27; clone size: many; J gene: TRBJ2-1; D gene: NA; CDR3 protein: CASSLSPNEQFF; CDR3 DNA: TGTGCCAGCAGTTTATCCCCCAATGAGCAGTTCTTC
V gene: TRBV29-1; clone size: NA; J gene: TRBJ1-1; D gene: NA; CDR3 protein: CSVEGQDTEAFF; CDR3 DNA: TGCAGCGTTGAAGGGCAGGACACTGAAGCTTTCTTT
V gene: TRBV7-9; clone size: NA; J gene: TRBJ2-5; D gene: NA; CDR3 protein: CASRLGGGHVFGTQYF; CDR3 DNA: TGTGCCAGCAGGCTCGGTGGGGGGCACGTGTTTGGGACCCAGTACTTC
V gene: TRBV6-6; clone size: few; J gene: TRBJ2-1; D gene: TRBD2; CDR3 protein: CASSYRGTSGRNEQFF; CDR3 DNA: TGTGCCAGCAGTTACCGTGGGACTAGCGGGAGAAATGAGCAGTTCTTC
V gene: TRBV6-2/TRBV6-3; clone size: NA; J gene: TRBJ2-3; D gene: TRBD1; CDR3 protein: CASSYVLGQGADTQYF; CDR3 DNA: TGTGCCAGCAGTTATGTCTTAGGACAGGGGGCAGATACGCAGTATTTT
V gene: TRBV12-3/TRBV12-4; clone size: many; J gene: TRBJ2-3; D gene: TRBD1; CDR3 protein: CASSRTGYGTDTQYF; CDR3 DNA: TGTGCCAGCAGTCGGACAGGGTACGGGACAGATACGCAGTATTTT
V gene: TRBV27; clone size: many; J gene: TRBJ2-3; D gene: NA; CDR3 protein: CASSLKHGRRSDTQYF; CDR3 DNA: TGTGCCAGCAGTTTAAAACACGGGAGAAGGTCAGATACGCAGTATTTT
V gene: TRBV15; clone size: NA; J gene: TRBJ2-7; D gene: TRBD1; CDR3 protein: CATSEWGGQGYEQYF; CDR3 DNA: TGTGCCACCAGCGAGTGGGGGGGACAGGGGTACGAGCAGTACTTC
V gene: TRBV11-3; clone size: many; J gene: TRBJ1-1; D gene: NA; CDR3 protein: CASSFTGGNTEAFF; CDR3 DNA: TGTGCCAGCAGCTTCACCGGAGGGAACACTGAAGCTTTCTTT
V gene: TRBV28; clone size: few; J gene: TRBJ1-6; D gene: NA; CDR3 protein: CASSSRPSSYNSPLHF; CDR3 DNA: TGTGCCAGCAGTTCCCGTCCGAGCTCCTATAATTCACCCCTCCACTTT
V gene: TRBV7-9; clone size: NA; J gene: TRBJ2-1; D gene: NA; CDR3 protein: CASSLADPAGEQFF; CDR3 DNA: TGTGCCAGCAGCTTAGCTGACCCCGCGGGAGAGCAGTTCTTC
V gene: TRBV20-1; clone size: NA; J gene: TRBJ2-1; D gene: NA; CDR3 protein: CSASQGTSYNEQFF; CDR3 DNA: TGCAGTGCTAGTCAGGGGACCTCCTACAATGAGCAGTTCTTC
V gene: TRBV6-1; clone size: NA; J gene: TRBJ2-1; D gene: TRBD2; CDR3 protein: CASRASSGPYNEQFF; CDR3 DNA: TGTGCCAGCAGGGCCTCTAGCGGGCCCTACAATGAGCAGTTCTTC
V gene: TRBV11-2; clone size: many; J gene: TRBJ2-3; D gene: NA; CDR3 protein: CASSLELRDKADTQYF; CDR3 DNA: TGTGCCAGCAGCTTAGAGCTGCGGGACAAGGCAGATACGCAGTATTTT
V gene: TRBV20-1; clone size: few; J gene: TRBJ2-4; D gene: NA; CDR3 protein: CSARVAREAKNIQYF; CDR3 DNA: TGCAGTGCTAGAGTGGCGCGTGAAGCCAAAAACATTCAGTACTTC
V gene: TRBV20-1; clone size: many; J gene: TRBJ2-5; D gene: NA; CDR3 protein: CSARDEGLAEETQYF; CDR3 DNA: TGCAGTGCTAGAGACGAAGGGTTGGCTGAAGAGACCCAGTACTTC
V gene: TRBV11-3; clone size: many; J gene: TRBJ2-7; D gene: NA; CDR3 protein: CASSLRFGRESYEQYF; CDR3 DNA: TGTGCCAGCAGCTTAAGGTTCGGCAGGGAGTCCTACGAGCAGTACTTC
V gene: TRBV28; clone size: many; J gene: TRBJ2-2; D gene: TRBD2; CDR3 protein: CASSPGGTLLAENTGELFF; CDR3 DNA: TGTGCCAGCAGTCCGGGGGGGACGCTCTTAGCGGAGAACACCGGGGAGCTGTTTTTT
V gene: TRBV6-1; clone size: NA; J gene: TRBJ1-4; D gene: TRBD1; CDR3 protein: CASSSPGQRDEKLFF; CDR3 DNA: TGTGCCAGCAGCTCACCGGGACAGCGGGATGAAAAACTGTTTTTT
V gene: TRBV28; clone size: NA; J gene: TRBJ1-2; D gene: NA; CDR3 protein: CASRLRPYGYTF; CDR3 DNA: TGTGCCAGCAGATTGCGACCCTATGGCTACACCTTC
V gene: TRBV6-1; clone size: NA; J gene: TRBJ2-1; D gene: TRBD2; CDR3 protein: CASRFVGRAFGNEQFF; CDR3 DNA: TGTGCCAGCAGGTTTGTCGGGAGGGCCTTTGGGAATGAGCAGTTCTTC
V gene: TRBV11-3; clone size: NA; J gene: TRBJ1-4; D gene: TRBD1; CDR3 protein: CASSPRDGTGGSGNEKLFF; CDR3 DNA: TGTGCCAGCAGCCCCCGGGACGGGACAGGGGGCTCGGGTAATGAAAAACTGTTTTTT
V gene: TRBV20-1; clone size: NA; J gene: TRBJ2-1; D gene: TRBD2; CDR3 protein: CSAISGTSTYNEQFF; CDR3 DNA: TGCAGTGCTATATCCGGGACTAGCACTTACAATGAGCAGTTCTTC
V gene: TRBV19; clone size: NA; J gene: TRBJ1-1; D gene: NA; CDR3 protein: CASSGVVTEAFF; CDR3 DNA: TGTGCCAGTAGTGGAGTGGTCACTGAAGCTTTCTTT
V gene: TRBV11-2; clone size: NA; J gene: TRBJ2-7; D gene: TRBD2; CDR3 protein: CASIPGGSSDEQYF; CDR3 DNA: TGTGCCAGCATTCCCGGGGGGAGTTCCGACGAGCAGTACTTC
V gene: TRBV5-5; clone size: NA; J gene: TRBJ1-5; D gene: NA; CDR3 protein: CASSLRASGQPQHF; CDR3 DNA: TGTGCCAGCAGCCTAAGGGCCTCGGGGCAGCCCCAGCATTTT
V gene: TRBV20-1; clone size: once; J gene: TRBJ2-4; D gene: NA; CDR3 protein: CSASTGFLAKNIQYF; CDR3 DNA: TGCAGTGCTAGTACAGGATTCCTGGCCAAAAACATTCAGTACTTC
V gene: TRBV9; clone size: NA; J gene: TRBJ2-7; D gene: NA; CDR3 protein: CASSVGPASSYEQYF; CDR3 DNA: TGTGCCAGCAGCGTAGGGCCGGCCAGCTCCTACGAGCAGTACTTC
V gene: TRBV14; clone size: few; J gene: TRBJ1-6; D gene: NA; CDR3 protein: CASSHLRSPLHF; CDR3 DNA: TGTGCCAGCAGCCACCTTCGTTCACCCCTCCACTTT